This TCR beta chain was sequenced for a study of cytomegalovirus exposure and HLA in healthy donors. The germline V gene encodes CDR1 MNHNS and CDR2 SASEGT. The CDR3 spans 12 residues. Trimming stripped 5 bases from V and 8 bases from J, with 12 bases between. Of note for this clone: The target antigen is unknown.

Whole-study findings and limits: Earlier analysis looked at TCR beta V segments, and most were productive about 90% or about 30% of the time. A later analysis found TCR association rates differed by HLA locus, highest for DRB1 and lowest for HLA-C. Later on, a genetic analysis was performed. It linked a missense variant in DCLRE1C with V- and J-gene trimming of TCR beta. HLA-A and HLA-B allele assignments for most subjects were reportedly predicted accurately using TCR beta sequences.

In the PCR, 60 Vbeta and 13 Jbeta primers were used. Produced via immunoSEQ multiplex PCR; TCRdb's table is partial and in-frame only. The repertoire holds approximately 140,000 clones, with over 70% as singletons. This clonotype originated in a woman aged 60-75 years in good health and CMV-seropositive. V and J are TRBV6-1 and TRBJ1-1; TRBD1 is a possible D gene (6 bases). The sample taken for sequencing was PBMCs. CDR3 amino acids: CASSPGQSEAFF. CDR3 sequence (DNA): TGTGCCAGCAGTCCCGGACAGTCCGAAGCTTTCTTT.